The 27 T cell receptor beta chains reported below all come from one sample, sequenced in a study of beta chain features in type 1 diabetes. Study results and caveats: Moderately but significantly shorter TCRB CDR3s were found in Type 1 diabetes patients in all four CD4+ subsets.

Antigens of these TCRs are unknown. Every isolated RNA sample was fully reverse transcribed, so sequencing captured expressed TCRB transcripts. Repertoires were generated with immunoSEQ multiplex PCR, while TCRdb's copy carries only in-frame clones and drops some. The sample consists of hundreds of thousands of clones, over 12% of them appearing once. Specimen: naive CD4+ T cells from blood. The receptors were sampled from a man aged 18 to 30 with type 1 diabetes.

A few counts support this clone. The V call is TRBV21-1, the J call TRBJ1-2. TRBV21-1 is deemed a pseudogene. The CDR3 is made up of 14 amino acids. The DNA for the CDR3 is TGTGCCAGCAGCAAAAAGGCGGGCTGGAATGGCTACACCTTC. It translates to CASSKKAGWNGYTF.

The J gene is TRBJ1-6, the V gene TRBV4-1, with 10 bases aligning to TRBD1. The CDR3 contains 17 residues. Germline V lookup: CDR1 MGHRA, CDR2 YSYEKL. Unmatched junction bases numbered 15, after V lost 0 bases and J lost 16 bases. CDR3 region: CASSQDLGDRGNSILHF. The CDR3 nucleotides are TGCGCCAGCAGCCAAGATCTTGGGGACAGGGGAAACTCTATTCTCCACTTT.

The chain is built from TRBV11-2 and TRBJ2-3, with D possibly matching TRBD2 (6 bases). This CDR3 comprises 15 residues. Looked up from germline, CDR1 is SGHAT and CDR2 is FQNNGV. V was clipped by 4 bases and J by 4 bases, with 15 bases between them. In DNA, the CDR3 is TGTGCCAGCAGCTCAACGGGCGGGACGGCAGATACGCAGTATTTT. As protein: CASSSTGGTADTQYF.

This clone was seen only a few times. The chain has TRBV2 and TRBJ2-5; D not certain. The CDR3 length is 14 residues. V was pared by 5 bases and J by 0 bases, with 10 bases between. Germline CDR1 and CDR2: SNHLY and FYNNEI. CDR3 sequence (DNA): TGTGCCAGCAGTACCGCACCGTACCAAGAGACCCAGTACTTC. It codes for CASSTAPYQETQYF.

This clone was found once. The V call is TRBV7-9, the J call TRBJ1-1; D perhaps matches TRBD1 (5 bases). This CDR3 comprises 15 residues. Looked up from germline, CDR1 is SEHNR and CDR2 is FQNEAQ (reference sequence). V was shortened by 5 bases and J by 3 bases, with 16 bases between the two germline ends. CDR3 coding DNA: TGTGCCAGCAGCCCAGGTCGGAGGGGTCACACTGAAGCTTTCTTT. Its protein is CASSPGRRGHTEAFF.

The chain is built from TRBV4-2 and TRBJ1-1; D may be TRBD1 (6 bases). Between the trimmed V and J ends, which lost 3 bases and 11 bases, there was a span of 19 bases. CDR3 length: 14 residues. Germline lookup yields CDR1 LGHNA and CDR2 YNFKEQ. The CDR3 is CASSQWGAGPTAFF. The CDR3 DNA reads as TGTGCCAGCAGCCAGTGGGGGGCCGGCCCGACGGCTTTCTTT.

This clone has just a few counts. The chain combines TRBV10-3 with TRBJ1-2; no reliable D call. The CDR3 is made up of 13 amino acids. Germline V gives CDR1 ENHRY, CDR2 SYGVKD. V lost 3 bases, J lost 4 bases, and 9 bases lay in between. CDR3 in DNA: TGTGCCATCAGTGACAGTTCCCCCTATGGCTACACCTTC. Translating it yields CAISDSSPYGYTF.

The chain carries TRBV5-1 and TRBJ2-3; D unresolved. The CDR3 spans 15 residues. V was pared by 4 bases and J by 1 base, with 13 bases between. Germline-derived CDR1 and CDR2 are SGHRS and YFSETQ. CDR3: CASSPNVAGTDTQYF. The CDR3 region has the DNA TGCGCCAGCAGCCCGAATGTGGCAGGCACAGATACGCAGTATTTT.

The table lists this clone with a few counts. The chain uses TRBV27 and TRBJ1-3; 7 bases are shared with TRBD1. The CDR3 is made up of 14 amino acids. CDR1 MNHEY and CDR2 SMNVEV come from the germline V gene (reference sequence). The V and J ends lost 6 bases and 2 bases, in that order; junction bases with no gene match: 4. The CDR3 region has the DNA TGTGCCAGCAGCCAAACAGGGGCTGGAAACACCATATATTTT. It specifies CASSQTGAGNTIYF.

This clone has just a few counts. This chain joins TRBV4-1 and TRBJ2-7; TRBD2 is a possible D gene (7 bases). Trimming stripped 4 bases from V and 2 bases from J, with 21 bases between. Germline V lookup: CDR1 MGHRA, CDR2 YSYEKL. The CDR3 covers 17 residues. CDR3 in amino acids: CASSPQGRGRFTYEQYF. CDR3 in DNA: TGCGCCAGCAGCCCCCAGGGGCGGGGGCGGTTTACCTACGAGCAGTACTTC.

This clone has only a few counts. This chain connects TRBV27 to TRBJ1-5, with 7 bases matching TRBD1. The CDR3 has 15 amino acids. Losses at the gene ends were 6 bases for V and 4 bases for J; bases not matched to a gene: 9. Germline V gene lookup returns CDR1 MNHEY and CDR2 SMNVEV (reference sequence). The CDR3 sequence: CASSRQGWENQPQHF. CDR3 nucleotide sequence: TGTGCCAGCAGCAGACAGGGATGGGAAAATCAGCCCCAGCATTTT.

The chain links TRBV21-1 to TRBJ2-5; TRBD2 was called by the table and not checked on the DNA. TRBV21-1 is marked as a pseudogene. The CDR3 is 15 amino acids. The CDR3 spells CASSKAGGDQETQYF. The DNA of the CDR3 is TGTGCCAGCAGCAAAGCAGGCGGGGACCAAGAGACCCAGTACTTC.

The chain couples TRBV9 to TRBJ2-2; D call uncertain. The CDR3 has 11 residues. The V gene's germline CDR1 is SGDLS and CDR2 YYNGEE. Trimming pared 2 bases from V and 6 bases from J, leaving 2 bases between. The CDR3 reads CASSVSGELFF. CDR3 DNA: TGTGCCAGCAGCGTTTCCGGGGAGCTGTTTTTT. Supplemented by reference TRBV9 and TRBJ2-2, the full variable domain reads DSGVTQTPKHLITATGQRVTLRCSPRSGDLSVYWYQQSLDQGLQFLIQYYNGEERAKGNILERFSAQQFPDLHSELNLSSLELGDSALYFCASSVSGELFFGEGSRLTVL.

This clone was picked up a small number of times. The rearrangement joins TRBV7-9 to TRBJ2-1; perhaps D is TRBD1 or TRBD2 (5 bases each). CDR3 length: 13 residues. Germline values: CDR1 SEHNR, CDR2 FQNEAQ (reference sequence). The V end lost 3 bases, the J end lost 10 bases, and 13 bases lay between the germline ends. Here the CDR3 DNA reads TGTGCCAGCAGCTTTCTAGCAGGGTTAGAGCAGTTCTTC. This sequence encodes CASSFLAGLEQFF.

This chain links TRBV11-2 with TRBJ2-2; a possible D gene is TRBD1 (6 bases). V gave up 3 bases and J gave up 2 bases, with 13 bases separating them. From germline, CDR1 is SGHAT and CDR2 FQNNGV. This CDR3 is 16 amino acids long. CDR3 loop: CASSFRQDINTGELFF. The CDR3, as DNA: TGTGCCAGCAGCTTTAGACAGGATATCAACACCGGGGAGCTGTTTTTT.

In this sample, this clone turned up a few times. This chain joins TRBV13 and TRBJ2-7; 7 bases are a match to TRBD1. The CDR3 covers 15 residues. V lost 1 base and J lost 1; bases outside the gene matches: 4. Germline values: CDR1 PRHDT, CDR2 FYEKMQ (reference sequence). For the CDR3, the DNA is TGTGCCAGCAGCTTAGCCCAGACAGGGTCCTACGAGCAGTACTTC. Amino acids: CASSLAQTGSYEQYF.

The gene calls are TRBV30 and TRBJ2-5; D might be TRBD1 (5 bases). The ends were cut back, 3 bases at V and 6 bases at J, with 11 bases in the middle. CDR3 length: 12 residues. The germline V gene encodes CDR1 GTSNPN and CDR2 SVGIG (reference sequence). The chain's CDR3 is CAWRQQEQTQYF. The CDR3 nucleotides are TGTGCCTGGAGGCAACAGGAGCAGACCCAGTACTTC.

This chain joins TRBV19 and TRBJ2-1; 7 nucleotides line up with TRBD2. With V trimmed by 3 bases and J by 3 bases, 5 bases remained unmatched. Germline V gene data show CDR1 as LNHDA and CDR2 as SQIVND (reference sequence). The CDR3 runs to 15 residues. CDR3 amino acids: CASSMASGLYNEQFF. Written as DNA, the CDR3 is TGTGCCAGTAGTATGGCTAGCGGCCTCTACAATGAGCAGTTCTTC.

This clone was detected only a few times. The chain is built from TRBV9 and TRBJ1-2; D call uncertain. With 4 bases removed from V and 0 bases from J, the gap between germline ends came to 10 bases. Per the germline V gene, CDR1 is SGDLS and CDR2 is YYNGEE. This CDR3 has 14 amino acids. The CDR3 DNA follows: TGTGCCAGCAGCAGAACCACAGCTAACTATGGCTACACCTTC. Translation gives CASSRTTANYGYTF. The entire variable domain, with the rest obtained from reference TRBV9 and TRBJ1-2, is as follows: DSGVTQTPKHLITATGQRVTLRCSPRSGDLSVYWYQQSLDQGLQFLIQYYNGEERAKGNILERFSAQQFPDLHSELNLSSLELGDSALYFCASSRTTANYGYTFGSGTRLTVV.

V usage is TRBV10-3 and J usage is TRBJ2-1; the match to TRBD2 covers 8 bases. In germline, CDR1 is ENHRY, CDR2 SYGVKD. This CDR3 has 14 residues. J was trimmed by 4 bases and V by 6 bases; bases with no gene match: 5. CDR3 sequence (DNA): TGTGCCATCAGCGCGGGAGGAACTTACAATGAGCAGTTCTTC. Its translation is CAISAGGTYNEQFF.

V gene TRBV7-3 combines with J gene TRBJ1-2; possible D gene TRBD1, 6 bases. Trimming took 5 bases from V and 7 from J, leaving 17 bases between them. Per germline, CDR1 SGHTA and CDR2 FQGTGA. The CDR3 has 14 residues. This chain's CDR3 is CASSRGGGLSGYTF. The DNA for the CDR3 is TGTGCCAGCAGCCGAGGGGGTGGTTTGTCTGGCTACACCTTC. The full variable domain, in which reference TRBV7-3 and TRBJ1-2 provide the parts outside the CDR3, is GAGVSQTPSNKVTEKGKYVELRCDPISGHTALYWYRQSLGQGPEFLIYFQGTGAADDSGLPNDRFFAVRPEGSVSTLKIQRTERGDSAVYLCASSRGGGLSGYTFGSGTRLTVV.

This clone was recorded a few times. V and J are TRBV7-3 and TRBJ2-2; 9 nucleotides match TRBD1. From germline, CDR1 is SGHTA and CDR2 FQGTGA. Unmatched junction bases numbered 17, after V lost 7 bases and J lost 5 bases. CDR3 size: 18 residues. CDR3 sequence: CASTMAPGTGIWTGELFF. The CDR3 nucleotides read TGTGCCAGCACAATGGCCCCCGGGACAGGGATTTGGACCGGGGAGCTGTTTTTT.

This clone was observed a handful of times. This chain links TRBV5-1 with TRBJ1-6, with D possibly matching TRBD1 (6 bases). Deletions cut 3 bases from V and 6 bases from J, with 10 bases between. CDR1 SGHRS and CDR2 YFSETQ come from the germline V gene. CDR3 size: 14 residues. CDR3 sequence: CASSYDRSNSPLHF. The CDR3 bases are TGCGCCAGCAGCTACGACAGGTCTAATTCACCCCTCCACTTT. Together with reference TRBV5-1 and TRBJ1-6, the CDR3 gives the full variable domain: KAGVTQTPRYLIKTRGQQVTLSCSPISGHRSVSWYQQTPGQGLQFLFEYFSETQRNKGNFPGRFSGRQFSNSRSEMNVSTLELGDSALYLCASSYDRSNSPLHFGNGTRLTVT.

This clone has a handful of counts. This CDR3 is CASSLGRAELFF. The DNA for the CDR3 is TGCGCCAGCAGCCTGGGACGAGCGGAGCTGTTTTTT. The chain joins TRBV4-1 to TRBJ2-2; D possibly uses TRBD1 or TRBD2 (5 bases each). This CDR3 region has 12 residues. The germline V and J ends were trimmed by 4 bases and 10 bases, with 10 bases remaining between them. Per germline, CDR1 MGHRA and CDR2 YSYEKL.

The V gene is TRBV20-1, the J gene TRBJ2-3; D is ambiguous. Germline CDR1 reads DFQATT; CDR2 reads SNEGSKA (reference sequence). Trimming took off 4 bases at V and 4 bases at J, with 6 bases between the two ends. CDR3 size: 11 residues. This CDR3 reads CSATMPDTQYF. In DNA form, the CDR3 reads TGCAGTGCTACCATGCCAGATACGCAGTATTTT.

The table lists this clone with a few counts. The rearrangement links TRBV5-1 to TRBJ2-6; either TRBD1 or TRBD2 may supply D (5 bases each). Trimming shortened V by 3 bases and J by 0 bases, and 19 bases separated the two germline ends. The CDR3 covers 19 residues. CDR1 is SGHRS and CDR2 is YFSETQ in the germline V gene. CDR3 nucleotide sequence: TGCGCCAGCAGCTCGACTTCCGGGACCGGTAACTCTGGGGCCAACGTCCTGACTTTC. It codes for CASSSTSGTGNSGANVLTF.

The CDR3 nucleotides read TGCGCCAGCCGCGTCATAGGGGATGAGCAGTTCTTC. Translated: CASRVIGDEQFF. The chain carries TRBV5-1 and TRBJ2-1, with D maybe TRBD1 (5 bases). V shed 7 bases and J shed 8 bases, with 13 bases lying between them. The germline V gene has CDR1 SGHRS and CDR2 YFSETQ. The CDR3 covers 12 residues.